The next 6 T cell receptor beta chains were all read from a single sample in a study. TCRdb reprocessed the RT-PCR reads via MiXCR and lists one record per CDR3 protein. The sample holds hundreds of thousands of distinct CDR3 sequences; 13% to 15% are singletons and the top ten take 3.6%. Sequencing was carried out using memory CD4+ T cells from blood. The receptors were sampled from a female donor in good health, serving as a healthy control.

This clonotype was detected only a few times. The V and J genes are TRBV9 and TRBJ2-2; a weak D match, TRBD2 (6 bases). In germline, CDR1 is SGDLS, CDR2 YYNGEE. This CDR3 region has 13 residues. The germline V and J ends were trimmed by 6 bases and 6 bases, with 12 bases remaining between them. CDR3 nucleotides: TGTGCCAGCACGGTGGGGAGGTCCGGGGAGCTGTTTTTT. Translating it yields CASTVGRSGELFF.

The chain combines TRBV4-2 with TRBJ2-1, with TRBD1 matching over 9 bases. Losses at the gene ends were 4 bases for V and 8 bases for J; bases not matched to a gene: 6. The CDR3 runs to 14 residues. Germline lookup yields CDR1 LGHNA and CDR2 YNFKEQ. This chain's CDR3 is CASSREGQGDEQFF. CDR3 DNA sequence: TGTGCCAGCAGCCGAGAGGGACAGGGCGATGAGCAGTTCTTC.

In its sample, this clonotype was seen many times. The chain couples TRBV9 to TRBJ2-7; the D is unclear. This CDR3 region has 12 residues. Between the trimmed V and J ends, which lost 4 bases and 6 bases, there was a span of 11 bases. CDR1 is SGDLS, CDR2 YYNGEE, per germline. In DNA, the CDR3 is TGTGCCAGCAGCCTAGAATGGGGCGAGCAGTACTTC. Its translation is CASSLEWGEQYF. Filled out from reference TRBV9 and TRBJ2-7, the complete variable domain reads DSGVTQTPKHLITATGQRVTLRCSPRSGDLSVYWYQQSLDQGLQFLIQYYNGEERAKGNILERFSAQQFPDLHSELNLSSLELGDSALYFCASSLEWGEQYFGPGTRLTVT.

In this sample, this clonotype turned up many times. The V call is TRBV12-3 or TRBV12-4, the J call TRBJ1-2, with a tentative D call TRBD1 (5 bases). The CDR3 has 15 amino acids. Deletions cut 1 base from V and 4 bases from J, with 13 bases between. The CDR3 loop is CASSLDQGFIYGYTF. Here the CDR3 DNA reads TGTGCCAGCAGTTTAGATCAGGGCTTCATCTATGGCTACACCTTC.

The chain is built from TRBV5-5 and TRBJ1-3; D call uncertain. CDR1 and CDR2 from the germline V gene are SGHKS and YYEKEE (reference sequence). Trimming stripped 0 bases from V and 0 bases from J, with 10 bases between. The CDR3 extends over 16 amino acids. As DNA, the CDR3 is TGTGCCAGCAGCTTGGGACACACGCCCTCTGGAAACACCATATATTTT. Protein: CASSLGHTPSGNTIYF.

This clonotype was counted between two and nine times. The gene calls are TRBV20-1 and TRBJ2-5; 7 bases are a match to TRBD2. V was clipped by 8 bases and J by 5 bases; unmatched bases: 8. The germline CDR1 and CDR2 sequences are DFQATT and SNEGSKA (reference sequence). This CDR3 spans 12 amino acids. The CDR3 DNA is TGCAGTAGGGCGGGAGAGGAGGAGACCCAGTACTTC. Translation: CSRAGEEETQYF.